Sequencing of this TCR beta chain was carried out in a study of T-cell memory formation after mild COVID-19. TCRdb called the 5' RACE reads again in MiXCR, with one record for every CDR3 protein. Among around 370,000 distinct CDR3 sequences listed, about 21% were seen once. This clonotype was counted between two and nine times. V shed 0 bases and J shed 0 bases, with 7 bases lying between them. The germline V gene has CDR1 SGHAT and CDR2 FQNNGV. The CDR3 has 15 amino acids. Sequencing was performed on PBMCs or a T cell subset sorted from them (not recorded which). The TCR sequence derives from an adult woman who had mild COVID-19 (a few samples of this study predate the infection). Cell type and time point are not known. This chain uses TRBV11-2 with TRBJ2-3; no firm D call. The DNA for the CDR3 is TGTGCCAGCAGCTTAGAGGGATACAGCACAGATACGCAGTATTTT. This translates into CASSLEGYSTDTQYF.